This T cell receptor (beta chain) is from a study of blood T cells in healthy people across ages. Combining a sample-barcoded 5' primer with a J-beta primer mix, a second PCR ran for about 7 to 12 cycles. TCRdb recomputed calls from the 5' RACE reads with MiXCR, one row per CDR3 protein. This table holds hundreds of thousands of distinct CDR3 sequences, roughly half found once. The sequence was obtained from a woman aged 80 or over in good health. Sequencing input: blood.

As DNA, the CDR3 is TGTGCCAGCAGCCAAACTAGCAACAATGAGCAGTTCTTC. Translated: CASSQTSNNEQFF. The chain employs TRBV3-1 and TRBJ2-1; D may be TRBD2 (6 bases). The CDR3 loop spans 13 amino acids. The V and J ends lost 2 bases and 5 bases respectively, with 7 bases between them. The V gene's germline CDR1 is LGHDT and CDR2 YNNKEL (reference sequence).